The rows below give T cell receptor beta chains drawn from one sample of a study of human T cells and chemical hapten exposure. One entry per CDR3 protein results from TCRdb running MiXCR on the RACE reads. The repertoire holds 330,000 or so distinct CDR3 sequences, around 6% seen once, with 5% to 6% in the top ten. The sample in question was whole blood, obtained in connection with sensitization to the hapten diphenylcyclopropenone (DPC). The source of these receptors is a woman aged 18 to 35 with alopecia areata. Some clones in this sample may be carry-over from other donors' samples. Each CDR3 is given with its conserved first and last residue. A D gene is named only where the DNA matches it firmly. Size is stated for part of the rows, as once, few or many counts, or as a class when the clone is expanded.

j_gene,v_gene,d_gene,abundance,CDR3nt,CDR3aa
TRBJ1-3,TRBV7-9,-,-,TGTGCCAGCAGCTTAATGATCACTTTCTCTGGAAACACCATATATTTT,CASSLMITFSGNTIYF
TRBJ2-1,TRBV7-4,TRBD1,once,TGTGCCAGCAGCTTAGGCCGGGACAGGTTCTACAATGAGCAGTTCTTC,CASSLGRDRFYNEQFF
TRBJ1-2,TRBV5-1,-,few,TGCGCCAGCAGCCGGGCCGGCGGGGACGGGGGACATGGCTACACCTTC,CASSRAGGDGGHGYTF
TRBJ2-1,TRBV9,-,few,TGTGCCAGCAGCCAAGAAGGGTACGCTGGCAATGAGCAGTTCTTC,CASSQEGYAGNEQFF
TRBJ2-6,TRBV6-5,-,few,TGTGCCAGCCGGACTCGTAGCTCTGGGGCCAACGTCCTGACTTTC,CASRTRSSGANVLTF
TRBJ2-7,TRBV7-8,TRBD1,few,TGTGCCAGCAGCCCCCCCGGGACAGGGATGTGGTACTTC,CASSPPGTGMWYF
TRBJ1-4,TRBV2,-,many,TGTGCCAGCAGTGAATTGACGGCGGCTAATGAAAAACTGTTTTTT,CASSELTAANEKLFF
TRBJ1-3,TRBV4-3,-,many,TGCGCCAGCAGCCAAGATGTAGGTTCCTCTGGAAACACCATATATTTT,CASSQDVGSSGNTIYF
TRBJ1-6,TRBV27,-,many,TGTGCCAGCAGTTTAGGTACAGCCTATAATTCACCCCTCCACTTT,CASSLGTAYNSPLHF
TRBJ1-1,TRBV9,-,-,TGTGCCAGCAGCGGCGGTGATGGAAACGAGGAAGCTTTCTTT,CASSGGDGNEEAFF
TRBJ1-1,TRBV2,-,few,TGTGCCAGCCATCTTTCATATATGAACACTGAAGCTTTCTTT,CASHLSYMNTEAFF
TRBJ2-1,TRBV11-2,TRBD2,many,TGTGCCAGCATGCCGATCCGTACTAGCGGGGGGGCAAGGCAGTTCTTC,CASMPIRTSGGARQFF